The 2 T cell receptor beta chains given below trace back to one sample, sequenced in a study of blood T cell repertoires in COVID-19. The data were produced by immunoSEQ multiplex PCR, yet TCRdb's version contains in-frame clones alone and is incomplete. The data hold 300,000 to 400,000 clones, with 85% observed a single time. Specimen: PBMCs or T cells enriched from blood (not recorded which). The receptors were gathered from a woman aged 25-40 years who had been exposed to COVID-19.

The chain uses TRBV7-8 and TRBJ2-5; 9 bases map to TRBD1. Germline assignment: CDR1 SGHVS and CDR2 FQNEAQ. J lost 1 base, V lost 1 base, and 4 bases had no gene match. CDR3 size: 16 residues. In DNA form, the CDR3 reads TGTGCCAGCAGCTTAGGGGGACAGGGCGCCCAAGAGACCCAGTACTTC. It is translated as CASSLGGQGAQETQYF.

The genes are TRBV27 and TRBJ2-1, with TRBD1 identical over 10 bases. CDR1 and CDR2 from the germline V gene are MNHEY and SMNVEV (reference sequence). The CDR3 runs 15 residues. Unmatched junction bases numbered 8, after V lost 5 bases and J lost 7 bases. The DNA of the CDR3 is TGTGCCAGCAGTCCCGCGCGGGACAGGGGAAATGAGCAGTTCTTC. It codes for CASSPARDRGNEQFF.